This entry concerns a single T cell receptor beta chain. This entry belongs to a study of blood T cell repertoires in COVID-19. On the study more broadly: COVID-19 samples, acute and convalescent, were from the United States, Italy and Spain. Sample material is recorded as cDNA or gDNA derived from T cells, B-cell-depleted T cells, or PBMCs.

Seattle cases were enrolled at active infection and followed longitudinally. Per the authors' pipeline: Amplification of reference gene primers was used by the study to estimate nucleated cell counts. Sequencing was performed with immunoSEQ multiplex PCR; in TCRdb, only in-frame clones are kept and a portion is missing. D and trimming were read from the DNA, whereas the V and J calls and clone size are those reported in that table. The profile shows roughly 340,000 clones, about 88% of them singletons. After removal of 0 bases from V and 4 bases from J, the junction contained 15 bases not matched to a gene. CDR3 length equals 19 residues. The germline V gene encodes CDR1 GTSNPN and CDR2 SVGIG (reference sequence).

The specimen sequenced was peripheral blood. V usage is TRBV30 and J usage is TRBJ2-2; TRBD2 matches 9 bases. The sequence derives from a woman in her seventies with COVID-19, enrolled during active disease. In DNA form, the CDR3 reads TGTGCCTGGAGTGTAGAATATTTTTTAGCGGGGGCCGCCACCGGGGAGCTGTTTTTT. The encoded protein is CAWSVEYFLAGAATGELFF.